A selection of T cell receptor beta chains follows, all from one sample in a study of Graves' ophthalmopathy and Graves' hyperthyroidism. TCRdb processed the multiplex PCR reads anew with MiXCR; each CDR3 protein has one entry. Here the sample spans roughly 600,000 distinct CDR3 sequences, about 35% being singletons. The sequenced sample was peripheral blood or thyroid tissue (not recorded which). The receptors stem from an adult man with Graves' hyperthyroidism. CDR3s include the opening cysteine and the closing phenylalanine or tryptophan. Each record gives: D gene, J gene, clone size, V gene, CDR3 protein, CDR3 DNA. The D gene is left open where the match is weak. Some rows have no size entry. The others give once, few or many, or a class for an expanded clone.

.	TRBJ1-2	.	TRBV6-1	CASSEGNSANYGYTF	TGTGCCAGCAGTGAAGGGAATTCGGCGAACTATGGCTACACCTTC
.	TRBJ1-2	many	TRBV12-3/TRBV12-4	CASSLSGGPQGYTF	TGTGCCAGCAGTTTATCGGGGGGCCCTCAGGGCTACACCTTC
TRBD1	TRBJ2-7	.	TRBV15	CATSRGAGGTYEQYF	TGTGCCACCAGCAGAGGGGCAGGGGGAACCTACGAGCAGTACTTC
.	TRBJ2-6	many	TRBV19	CASSMKKAGANVLTF	TGTGCCAGTAGTATGAAAAAGGCTGGGGCCAACGTCCTGACTTTC
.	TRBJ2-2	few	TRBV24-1	CATSDRTGFAQNTGELFF	TGTGCCACCAGTGACCGAACAGGGTTCGCTCAAAACACCGGGGAGCTGTTTTTT
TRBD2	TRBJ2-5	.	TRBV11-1	CASSRGTSGGSKETQYF	TGTGCCAGCAGCCGGGGGACTAGCGGGGGATCGAAAGAGACCCAGTACTTC
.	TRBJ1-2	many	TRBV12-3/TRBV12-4	CASSLKASVYGYTF	TGTGCCAGCAGTTTGAAGGCGTCAGTCTATGGCTACACCTTC
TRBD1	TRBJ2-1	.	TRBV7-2	CASSPRQGTYNEQFF	TGTGCCAGCAGCCCTAGACAGGGAACCTACAATGAGCAGTTCTTC
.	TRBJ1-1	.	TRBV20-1	CSFSRNTEAFF	TGCAGTTTTAGCCGGAACACTGAAGCTTTCTTT
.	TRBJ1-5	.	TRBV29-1	CSVGATGSNSPQHF	TGCAGCGTTGGGGCAACAGGGTCCAATTCACCCCAGCATTTT
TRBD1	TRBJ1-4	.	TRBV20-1	CSVPRRGLGEKLFF	TGCAGTGTTCCCAGAAGGGGGCTTGGGGAAAAACTGTTTTTT
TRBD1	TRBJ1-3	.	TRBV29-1	CSVDIDRGYTIYF	TGCAGCGTTGATATAGACAGGGGATACACCATATATTTT
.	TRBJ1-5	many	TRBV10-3	CAISDRDDRNQPQHF	TGTGCCATCAGTGATCGGGACGATCGCAATCAGCCCCAGCATTTT
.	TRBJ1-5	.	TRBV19	CSSSQDGVGGQPQHF	TGTTCCAGCAGCCAAGACGGCGTGGGCGGCCAGCCCCAGCATTTT
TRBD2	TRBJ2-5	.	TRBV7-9	CASSQGLAFTSPRTQYF	TGTGCCAGCAGCCAGGGACTAGCTTTTACCTCCCCACGGACCCAGTACTTC